Listed here is a single T cell receptor beta chain. Its antigen remains unidentified. This sample was included in a study of cytomegalovirus exposure and HLA in healthy donors. The study, taken as a whole, reports: Earlier results showed most TCR beta V segments being productive about 87% or about 30% of the time.

The PCR contained 60 Vbeta and 13 Jbeta primers. Assay: immunoSEQ multiplex PCR; the TCRdb copy retains only in-frame clones and omits some. The sample consists of around 150,000 clones, around 80% of them appearing once. V lost 0 bases and J lost 5, with 16 bases in between. Germline lookup yields CDR1 LGHNA and CDR2 YSLEER. The length of the CDR3 is 16 residues. This TCR came from a woman in her thirties or forties in good health and CMV-seronegative. The sequencing sample was made of PBMCs. The chain recombines TRBV4-3 with TRBJ2-5, with a tentative D call TRBD2 (7 bases). The CDR3 nucleotides read TGCGCCAGCAGCCAAGATCTGTACGGGGGGCCGGAGACCCAGTACTTC. It encodes CASSQDLYGGPETQYF.